This TCR beta chain came from a study of beta chain features in type 1 diabetes (dated by TCRdb to the late 2010s). Some background on the complete study: Mean age, gender distribution, total cell number and subset yield did not differ between patients and healthy donors. A total of some 100,000,000 sorted cells were examined across all samples, and the number of cells per subset was strongly correlated with RNA yield. In the study, recently diagnosed type 1 diabetes patients and matched healthy donors were compared on the TCRB repertoires of their sorted circulating CD4+ T cell subsets. Regulatory and stem cell-like memory subsets were isolated from only 8 patients and roughly eight healthy donors, whereas naive and central memory subsets came from all 30 or so donors.

Compared with germline, V lacks 5 bases and J lacks 3 bases; bases without a gene match: 11. The germline V gene supplies CDR1 MDHEN and CDR2 SYDVKM. The CDR3, from cysteine to phenylalanine, totals 16 residues. Of all the DNA, just the CDR3 is kept, 48 bases in frame from base 1. All of the isolated RNA was reverse transcribed with the High Capacity cDNA Reverse Transcription Kit, so expressed TCRB transcripts were sequenced. Deep immunoSEQ sequencing was performed on naive, central memory and regulatory T cell samples, with an average of approximately 4 million total reads per sample. Sorted cells were lysed in RLT buffer and RNA was extracted with DNase-treated RNeasy Micro or Mini kits, depending on cell number. Each cell subset was processed on its own to prevent cross-contamination, while patient and healthy donor samples were processed together. The immunoSEQ multiplex PCR was used to amplify TCRB sequences from cDNA, generating 87-bp fragments that spanned the CDR3 region. Amplicons were sequenced on the Illumina HiSeq platform. The authors' pipeline ran thus. PCR bias was computationally corrected using synthetic template baselines, reads within Hamming distance 2 were collapsed, and singletons that could not be merged were discarded. By aligning reads against IMGT, V, D and J genes, CDR3 length, and insertions or deletions at six rearrangement sites were assigned. Within each subset, clonotype counts were normalized to sorted cell number, after which true diversity and Gini coefficients were computed with the tcR R package. The overlap coefficient, calculated on TCRB nucleotide sequences, was used to measure repertoire sharing. Drawn from immuneACCESS, this table holds only the in-frame rearrangements with V and J called that TCRdb kept. Clones are partly lost; checked studies trace under half to an unresolved V gene and leave the rest unexplained. The V and J calls and clone size are taken from that table; D and trimming were inferred from the DNA. The sample contains about 290,000 clones, 8% of them found a single time. The ten largest clonotypes hold more than 0.8% of the sample.

What the work shows at the level of the full study, not this receptor alone: Fewer insertions and more nucleotide deletions at VDJ recombination sites were observed in patients with type 1 diabetes, implying thymic rearrangement abnormalities. Type 1 diabetes patients showed a moderate but significant shortening of TCRB CDR3 length in all four CD4+ subsets. The naive, central memory and regulatory TCRB repertoires appeared to resemble one another more closely among patients than among healthy donors. Sequencing cDNA rather than genomic DNA could over-represent highly expressing activated cells, although activation and CD3 levels did not differ between groups. Shorter templates might be favored by PCR, yet because patient and control samples were amplified and corrected together, any such skew would affect both groups equally. Because the HLA sub-analyses included only small numbers of individuals, any influence of HLA type on TCRB rearrangement was left unresolved.

Notes on this clone: No cognate antigen has been identified for it. The input lacks base qualities; no much larger clone sits a single base away.

Each donor gave one peripheral blood draw, averaging approximately 0.11 L, which was collected into heparinised tubes. A BD FACSAria II was used to sort naive, central memory, regulatory and stem cell-like memory CD4+ T cells with a panel that included CD45RO, CCR7, CD25, CD127, CD95 and CD27. All sorted populations exceeded 95% purity. PBMCs were isolated immediately by Lymphoprep density gradient centrifugation and stained directly without culture. Samples were stained and sorted in pairs, with one healthy donor and one patient per experiment, so that batch effects were minimized. Sequencing was done on a sample of central memory CD4+ T cells from blood. The TCR was taken from a young woman in good health. The rearrangement combines TRBV28 with TRBJ2-3; 7 nucleotides in the junction match TRBD1. The DNA sequence is given as TGTGCCAGCAGTGATCCGAGGGGGCGCAAAACAGATACGCAGTATTTT. Translated, it gives CASSDPRGRKTDTQYF.